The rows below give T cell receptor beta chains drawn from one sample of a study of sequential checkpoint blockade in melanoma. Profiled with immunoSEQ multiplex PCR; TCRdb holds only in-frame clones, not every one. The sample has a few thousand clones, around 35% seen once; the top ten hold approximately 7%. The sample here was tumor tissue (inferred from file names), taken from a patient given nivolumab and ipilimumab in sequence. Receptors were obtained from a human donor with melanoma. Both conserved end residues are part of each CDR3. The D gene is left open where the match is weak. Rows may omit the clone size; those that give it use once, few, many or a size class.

CASSLVGGSYEQYF	TGTGCCAGCAGCTTAGTAGGGGGATCGTACGAGCAGTACTTC	TRBV11-3	TRBJ2-7	.	.
CASSEAGYGEKLFF	TGTGCCAGCAGTGAAGCCGGGTACGGTGAAAAACTGTTTTTT	TRBV6-1	TRBJ1-4	.	few
CASSIGWGGRQPQHF	TGTGCCAGTAGTATAGGATGGGGGGGGCGACAGCCCCAGCATTTT	TRBV19	TRBJ1-5	.	.
CASSSRDTEAFF	TGTGCCAGCAGTTCGAGGGACACTGAAGCTTTCTTT	TRBV6-8	TRBJ1-1	.	few
CASILNSGSYNEQFF	TGTGCCAGCATCCTTAATAGCGGGAGCTACAATGAGCAGTTCTTC	TRBV6-8	TRBJ2-1	TRBD2	.
CSVEGGSSGPTYEQYF	TGCAGCGTTGAAGGTGGATCTAGCGGGCCTACCTACGAGCAGTACTTC	TRBV29-1	TRBJ2-7	TRBD2	.
CASSMTGEKPQHF	TGTGCCAGTAGTATGACAGGAGAAAAGCCCCAGCATTTT	TRBV19	TRBJ1-5	.	.
CASSLSGSNTGELFF	TGCGCCAGCAGCTTGTCAGGGTCGAACACCGGGGAGCTGTTTTTT	TRBV5-1	TRBJ2-2	.	.
CASRANTEAFF	TGTGCCTCGAGGGCGAACACTGAAGCTTTCTTT	TRBV6-4	TRBJ1-1	.	.
CASRGLAFSYEQYF	TGTGCCAGCAGGGGACTAGCGTTTTCCTACGAGCAGTACTTC	TRBV6-8	TRBJ2-7	TRBD2	few
CASSYPVLAGANEQFF	TGTGCCAGCAGTTACCCGGTTCTCGCAGGGGCGAATGAGCAGTTCTTC	TRBV6-8	TRBJ2-1	.	few
CRANTGGPRWYGYTF	TGCCGAGCTAATACAGGGGGCCCGAGATGGTATGGCTACACCTTC	TRBV1	TRBJ1-2	.	.
CASRNFREYNEQFF	TGTGCCAGCAGGAATTTCCGGGAATACAATGAGCAGTTCTTC	TRBV6-8	TRBJ2-1	.	.
CASSSNRELAEAFF	TGTGCCAGCAGCTCGAACAGGGAGTTGGCTGAAGCTTTCTTT	TRBV11-3	TRBJ1-1	.	few
CASIREAEAFF	TGTGCCAGTATTAGGGAGGCTGAAGCTTTCTTT	TRBV19	TRBJ1-1	.	.
CASSAPGHAEKLFF	TGTGCCAGCAGCGCCCCAGGGCACGCTGAAAAACTGTTTTTT	TRBV9	TRBJ1-4	.	.
CASCSFRGAKSGNTIYF	TGTGCCAGCTGTTCTTTTCGGGGGGCTAAATCTGGAAACACCATATATTTT	TRBV6-8	TRBJ1-3	.	.
CASSTSLAGQETQYF	TGCGCCAGCAGCACGTCACTAGCGGGGCAAGAGACCCAGTACTTC	TRBV5-1	TRBJ2-5	TRBD2	.
CASSQTGASGANVLTF	TGTGCCAGCAGCCAAACAGGGGCCTCTGGGGCCAACGTCCTGACTTTC	TRBV14	TRBJ2-6	TRBD1	.
CASSPRQGRLGEAFF	TGTGCCAGCTCACCAAGGCAGGGCCGGTTGGGTGAAGCTTTCTTT	TRBV18	TRBJ1-1	.	few
CASRGQGAANTGELFF	TGTGCCAGTAGGGGACAGGGGGCGGCGAACACCGGGGAGCTGTTTTTT	TRBV19	TRBJ2-2	TRBD1	.
CASSYGVIYNEQFF	TGTGCCAGCAGCTACGGGGTTATTTACAATGAGCAGTTCTTC	TRBV7-7	TRBJ2-1	.	few
CASRWDLGLAGQGEQYF	TGCGCCAGCAGATGGGATCTGGGACTAGCGGGCCAAGGCGAGCAGTACTTC	TRBV10-2	TRBJ2-7	TRBD2	.
CASQDPPNTIYF	TGTGCCAGCCAGGACCCTCCCAACACCATATATTTT	TRBV6-8	TRBJ1-3	.	few
CASSHPLSREGFSGANVLTF	TGTGCCAGCAGCCACCCCCTTAGTCGGGAGGGCTTCTCTGGGGCCAACGTCCTGACTTTC	TRBV14	TRBJ2-6	TRBD2	.
CASSLGLTSAHNEQFF	TGCGCCAGCAGCTTGGGTTTGACTAGCGCACACAATGAGCAGTTCTTC	TRBV5-1	TRBJ2-1	TRBD2	.
CASSIGGGRPAGQYF	TGTGCCAGTAGTATCGGGGGCGGGAGGCCAGCAGGGCAGTACTTC	TRBV19	TRBJ2-7	TRBD2	.
CASSLGPGGGQGTEAFF	TGCGCCAGCAGCTTGGGTCCAGGGGGCGGTCAAGGCACTGAAGCTTTCTTT	TRBV5-1	TRBJ1-1	TRBD1	.
CASSASKGPYTQYF	TGTGCCAGCAGTGCCTCCAAGGGACCCTATACGCAGTATTTT	TRBV6-8	TRBJ2-3	.	.
CASSLAGIAGLTEQYF	TGTGCCAGCAGCTTGGCCGGTATAGCGGGATTAACCGAGCAGTACTTC	TRBV7-6	TRBJ2-7	TRBD2	few
CASSSLGSSYEQYF	TGTGCCAGCAGTTCCTTAGGATCCTCCTACGAGCAGTACTTC	TRBV6-8	TRBJ2-7	.	medium-sized
CASSLPSGQGNGYTF	TGTGCCAGCAGTTTACCCTCAGGACAGGGCAATGGCTACACCTTC	TRBV28	TRBJ1-2	TRBD1	few
CASVVQGAGDTQYF	TGTGCTAGTGTTGTACAGGGGGCTGGAGATACGCAGTATTTT	TRBV12-5	TRBJ2-3	TRBD1	.
CASSFAGSTNEKLFF	TGTGCCAGCTCCTTCGCCGGGTCGACTAATGAAAAACTGTTTTTT	TRBV18	TRBJ1-4	.	few
CASSLLVSANEQFF	TGTGCCAGCAGCTTATTAGTAAGCGCCAATGAGCAGTTCTTC	TRBV7-6	TRBJ2-1	.	few
CSVVDFTTTDTQYF	TGCAGCGTTGTAGACTTCACGACCACAGATACGCAGTATTTT	TRBV29-1	TRBJ2-3	.	.
CASSTITYEQYF	TGTGCCAGCAGTACAATTACCTACGAGCAGTACTTC	TRBV6-8	TRBJ2-7	.	few
CAWSLGGINYEKLFF	TGTGCCTGGAGCCTTGGGGGGATTAATTATGAAAAACTGTTTTTT	TRBV30	TRBJ1-4	.	.
CASSILSAGLIPLTSEQYF	TGTGCCAGTAGTATTCTCTCGGCAGGGCTCATCCCACTTACGAGTGAGCAGTACTTC	TRBV19	TRBJ2-7	.	once
CASSPGGDYGYTF	TGTGCCAGCAGCCCAGGGGGCGACTATGGCTACACCTTC	TRBV28	TRBJ1-2	TRBD1	.
CASRVTGGARGYTF	TGTGCCAGCAGAGTGACAGGGGGCGCTCGTGGCTACACCTTC	TRBV28	TRBJ1-2	TRBD1	few
CASSQDPNSGVLHNEQFF	TGCGCCAGCAGCCAAGATCCCAATAGCGGGGTTTTGCACAATGAGCAGTTCTTC	TRBV4-1	TRBJ2-1	TRBD2	few